This is a list of T cell receptor beta chains from one sample in a study of vaccination effects on CD4 cells after COVID-19. Clones were read by immunoSEQ multiplex PCR, and TCRdb kept only the in-frame ones, dropping some. Of about 26,000 clones detected, around 82% appear once; the ten largest clones hold roughly 15%. No cognate antigen is known for these TCRs. Sequenced material: CD4+ T cells from PBMCs cultured with HCoV-NL63 spike peptides, taken before COVID-19 vaccination. These receptors were taken from a human donor who had a prior SARS-CoV-2 infection. Both conserved end residues are part of each CDR3. The order of the fields is J gene, D gene, V gene, clone size, CDR3 DNA, CDR3 protein. The D gene is left open where the match is weak. Clone size is stated in some rows and not others, as once, few, many or a class when expanded.

J: TRBJ1-2; D: .; V: TRBV6-6; size: .; DNA: TGTGCCAGCAGCCCAAGACAGGCCAACTATGGCTACACCTTC; CDR3: CASSPRQANYGYTF
J: TRBJ2-5; D: TRBD2; V: TRBV9; size: .; DNA: TGTGCCAGCAGCTATAGCGGGGGGCCCCGGGAGACCCAGTACTTC; CDR3: CASSYSGGPRETQYF
J: TRBJ1-1; D: .; V: TRBV18; size: once; DNA: TGTGCCAGCTCTCGCCGGGACGCCTTGGAGGCTTTCTTT; CDR3: CASSRRDALEAFF
J: TRBJ1-2; D: .; V: TRBV5-4; size: few; DNA: TGTGCCAGCAGCCCAGGACAGATTGGGGGCTACACCTTC; CDR3: CASSPGQIGGYTF
J: TRBJ1-5; D: .; V: TRBV10-2; size: .; DNA: TGCGCCAGCAGTCCACAGGGCGCGGATCAGCCCCAGCATTTT; CDR3: CASSPQGADQPQHF
J: TRBJ1-2; D: .; V: TRBV3-1/TRBV3-2; size: .; DNA: TGTGCCAGCAGCCAAGTTACACTGGGGGGAGGCTACACCTTC; CDR3: CASSQVTLGGGYTF
J: TRBJ2-1; D: .; V: TRBV7-2; size: .; DNA: TGTGCCAGCAGCTTAGGAGAATACAATGAGCAGTTCTTC; CDR3: CASSLGEYNEQFF
J: TRBJ2-3; D: .; V: TRBV5-8; size: .; DNA: TGTGCCAGCACCAAAATATGGGGGGCCACCCATACGCAGTATTTT; CDR3: CASTKIWGATHTQYF
J: TRBJ1-1; D: TRBD1; V: TRBV5-4; size: .; DNA: TGTGCCAGCAGCTTAGGACAGGGGAGGACTGAAGCTTTCTTT; CDR3: CASSLGQGRTEAFF
J: TRBJ2-5; D: .; V: TRBV10-3; size: .; DNA: TGTGCCACTGGAAGGGGGAGTCAAGAGACCCAGTACTTC; CDR3: CATGRGSQETQYF
J: TRBJ2-7; D: TRBD1; V: TRBV18; size: few; DNA: TGTGCCAGCTCACAACCGGGACAGGGGTCCCTCTACGAGCAGTACTTC; CDR3: CASSQPGQGSLYEQYF
J: TRBJ2-7; D: .; V: TRBV5-4; size: .; DNA: TGTGCCAGCAGCTCTGCGGACAGCTCCTACGAGCAGTACTTC; CDR3: CASSSADSSYEQYF
J: TRBJ2-7; D: TRBD2; V: TRBV5-6; size: .; DNA: TGTGCCAGCAGCTTGATCACTAGCGGGGGTTTCTCCTACGAGCAGTACTTC; CDR3: CASSLITSGGFSYEQYF
J: TRBJ2-2; D: .; V: TRBV9; size: .; DNA: TGTGCCAGCAGCGCCCAGGTGTACACCGGGGAGCTGTTTTTT; CDR3: CASSAQVYTGELFF